These 26 T cell receptor beta chains were sequenced from one sample in a study of cytomegalovirus exposure and HLA in healthy donors. The primer mix had 60 Vbeta and 13 Jbeta primers. Produced via immunoSEQ multiplex PCR; TCRdb's table is partial and in-frame only. The profile shows about 140,000 clones, approximately 80% of them singletons. Material for sequencing was PBMCs. The receptors come from a male donor in good health and CMV-seronegative.

The rearrangement uses TRBV7-2 and TRBJ2-7, with D tentatively TRBD1 (6 bases). The CDR3 length is 13 residues. CDR1 and CDR2 from the germline V gene are SGHTA and FQGNSA. Trimming took 8 bases from V and 6 from J, leaving 17 bases between them. As DNA, the CDR3 is TGTGCCAGCTCGCCCTTTGGGGGCCTCGAGCAGTACTTC. Its translation: CASSPFGGLEQYF.

The CDR3 loop reads CASSPQLSEAFF. The CDR3 nucleotides read TGTGCCAGCTCACCACAGTTGAGTGAAGCTTTCTTT. V gene TRBV18 combines with J gene TRBJ1-1; no firm D call. The germline V and J ends were trimmed by 1 base and 7 bases, with 7 bases remaining between them. The CDR3 runs to 12 residues. Germline-derived CDR1 and CDR2 are KGHSH and LQKENI.

The chain is built from TRBV5-6 and TRBJ2-5; 11 bases align to TRBD1. The end of the DNA aligns better with TRBJ2-7, so the J call may be wrong. This CDR3 contains 15 residues. Per the germline V gene, CDR1 is SGHDT and CDR2 is YYEEEE. CDR3 sequence: CASSRDRGVGYEQYF. The CDR3 region has the DNA TGTGCCAGCAGCCGGGACAGGGGGGTAGGATACGAGCAGTACTTC.

The chain joins TRBV10-3 to TRBJ2-7, with TRBD2 identical over 9 bases. Trimming removed 10 bases from V and 3 bases from J; junction bases left unmatched: 16. The germline gives CDR1 ENHRY, CDR2 SYGVKD. CDR3 size: 16 residues. The CDR3 DNA reads TGTGCCAGCCGGCGGGACCTCGGAGCGGGGGGCTACGAGCAGTACTTC. Its protein is CASRRDLGAGGYEQYF.

This clone was detected only a few times. The V and J genes are TRBV7-7 and TRBJ2-5, with D unresolved. This CDR3 is 12 amino acids long. Germline CDR1 and CDR2: SSHAT and FNYEAQ (reference sequence). CDR3 protein: CATEPKWETQYF. The DNA of the CDR3 is TGTGCTACCGAGCCGAAATGGGAGACCCAGTACTTC.

The chain combines TRBV6-1 with TRBJ2-7; 7 nucleotides agree with TRBD1. Germline V gives CDR1 MNHNS, CDR2 SASEGT. Trimming took 1 base from V and 3 from J; bases not matched to a gene: 6. The CDR3 spans 15 residues. The chain's CDR3 is CASSEEGTGVYEQYF. In nucleotides, the CDR3 is TGTGCCAGCAGTGAAGAAGGCACAGGGGTCTACGAGCAGTACTTC.

The rearrangement links TRBV11-2 to TRBJ1-6; TRBD1 matches at 12 bases. CDR3 length: 16 amino acids. Unmatched junction bases numbered 3, after V lost 1 base and J lost 8 bases. The germline V gene has CDR1 SGHAT and CDR2 FQNNGV. The DNA of the CDR3 is TGTGCCAGCAGCTTAGGGGGACAGGGGGCATATTCACCCCTCCACTTT. Its protein product is CASSLGGQGAYSPLHF.

CDR3 DNA sequence: TGTGCCAGCAGCTACCGGGAGCTCTATGGCTACACCTTC. This codes for CASSYRELYGYTF. The rearrangement links TRBV5-6 to TRBJ1-2; D uncertain. Germline-derived CDR1 and CDR2 are SGHDT and YYEEEE. The CDR3 sequence is 13 residues long. Trimming shortened V by 3 bases and J by 4 bases, and 10 bases separated the two germline ends.

This sequence joins TRBV19 and TRBJ1-2; TRBD1 matches 7 bases. The junction had 3 bases not matched to a gene; V was cut back by 4 bases and J by 4 bases. The CDR3 length is 13 residues. Germline lookup yields CDR1 LNHDA and CDR2 SQIVND (reference sequence). This CDR3 is CASSKGQSYGYTF. In DNA form, the CDR3 reads TGTGCCAGTAGTAAGGGACAGAGCTATGGCTACACCTTC.

This sequence joins TRBV11-1 and TRBJ2-7; 7 nucleotides align to TRBD1. The J segment lost 2 bases and the V segment lost 5 bases, leaving 9 bases of the junction unmatched. The CDR3 sequence is 15 residues long. Germline V gene lookup returns CDR1 SGHAT and CDR2 FQDESV (reference sequence). In DNA, the CDR3 is TGTGCCAGCAGCGCCGACAGGGTGTCAGCCTACGAGCAGTACTTC. Amino acid sequence: CASSADRVSAYEQYF.

This clone was picked up one time. This chain uses TRBV27 with TRBJ2-3; the D gene is possibly TRBD1 (5 bases). This CDR3 has 15 residues. Germline loops: CDR1 MNHEY, CDR2 SMNVEV (reference sequence). V lost 2 bases and J 2 bases, leaving 11 bases between the germline ends. The DNA of the CDR3 is TGTGCCAGCAGTTTACAGGGTTCCTACACAGATACGCAGTATTTT. Translation gives CASSLQGSYTDTQYF.

The chain recombines TRBV9 with TRBJ1-2; D is possibly TRBD1 (5 bases). The V end lost 3 bases, the J end lost 0 bases, and 12 bases lay between the germline ends. CDR3 length: 15 residues. From germline, CDR1 is SGDLS and CDR2 YYNGEE. DNA of the CDR3: TGTGCCAGCAGCGCAGGCCTACAGGCTAACTATGGCTACACCTTC. Translation: CASSAGLQANYGYTF. The variable domain in full, completed from reference TRBV9 and TRBJ1-2, reads DSGVTQTPKHLITATGQRVTLRCSPRSGDLSVYWYQQSLDQGLQFLIQYYNGEERAKGNILERFSAQQFPDLHSELNLSSLELGDSALYFCASSAGLQANYGYTFGSGTRLTVV.

This chain links TRBV27 with TRBJ2-3; 9 bases line up with TRBD2. The germline V gene encodes CDR1 MNHEY and CDR2 SMNVEV (reference sequence). Unmatched junction bases numbered 13, after V lost 5 bases and J lost 4 bases. The CDR3 consists of 17 residues. CDR3 protein: CASSGPGLAPRPDTQYF. CDR3 DNA sequence: TGTGCCAGCAGTGGCCCGGGACTAGCTCCTAGGCCAGATACGCAGTATTTT.

The chain couples TRBV1 to TRBJ2-5; TRBD2 is the table's D call and was not checked against the DNA. TRBV1 is assigned pseudogene status. This CDR3 comprises 22 residues. The DNA of the CDR3 is TGCACCAGCAGCCAGCCGGGACCGAAAATTTGGGGGGGCCAGCGGGGCCAAGAGACCCAGTACTTC. Translating it yields CTSSQPGPKIWGGQRGQETQYF.

Notes on this clone: Sequence at one end of the junction differs from germline and may be a read error. The gene calls are TRBV7-9 and TRBJ2-1, with D perhaps TRBD2 (5 bases). Germline assignment: CDR1 SEHNR and CDR2 FQNEAQ (reference sequence). The CDR3 extends over 15 amino acids. CDR3 amino acids: CSSSIRRLEYNEQFF. The CDR3 DNA follows: TGTTCCAGCAGCATACGGAGGTTGGAATACAATGAGCAGTTCTTC.

The J gene is TRBJ1-6, the V gene TRBV9; 9 positions agree with TRBD1. Trimming cost V 4 bases and J 7 bases; bases outside gene matches: 6. The CDR3 is made up of 15 amino acids. Germline lookup yields CDR1 SGDLS and CDR2 YYNGEE. The chain's CDR3 is CASSFRDRDNSPLHF. In DNA form, the CDR3 reads TGTGCCAGCAGCTTCCGGGACAGGGACAATTCACCCCTCCACTTT.

The V and J genes are TRBV4-1 and TRBJ2-3, with 9 positions matching TRBD2. Germline V gene data show CDR1 as MGHRA and CDR2 as YSYEKL. The CDR3 sequence is 18 residues long. Losses at the gene ends were 0 bases for V and 2 bases for J; bases not matched to a gene: 9. Written as DNA, the CDR3 is TGCGCCAGCAGCCAAGATCGGGAGCGGGGGGCCATCACAGATACGCAGTATTTT. This gives the protein CASSQDRERGAITDTQYF.

The chain's CDR3 is CASSNPGLAGGPNYNEQFF. Written as DNA, the CDR3 is TGTGCCAGTAGTAACCCGGGACTAGCGGGAGGGCCAAACTACAATGAGCAGTTCTTC. The chain carries TRBV19 and TRBJ2-1; 16 bases match TRBD2. CDR3 size: 19 residues. V dropped 4 bases and J dropped 3; count of bases not matched to a gene: 9. The germline gives CDR1 LNHDA, CDR2 SQIVND (reference sequence).

V and J are TRBV7-2 and TRBJ2-7; 11 nucleotides agree with TRBD2. The trim removed 1 base at V and 1 base at J, leaving 9 bases unmatched. The germline V gene encodes CDR1 SGHTA and CDR2 FQGNSA. The CDR3 is made up of 18 amino acids. CDR3 DNA sequence: TGTGCCAGCAGCTTAGTGTCCGTAGGGACTAGCGGTTCCTACGAGCAGTACTTC. Protein: CASSLVSVGTSGSYEQYF.

This clone was counted a few times. The chain uses TRBV29-1 and TRBJ2-1, with 13 nucleotides matching TRBD2. From germline, CDR1 is SQVTM and CDR2 ANQGSEA. The CDR3 spans 15 residues. V trimming: 4 bases; J trimming: 6 bases; junction bases outside the gene matches: 6. CDR3 in amino acids: CSVGTGTSGINEQFF. The CDR3 nucleotides read TGCAGCGTTGGGACCGGGACTAGCGGGATCAATGAGCAGTTCTTC.

Remarks on this clone: The same CDR3 also results from other DNA sequences found in this sample. The chain carries TRBV6-1 and TRBJ2-7, with a possible D match to TRBD1 (5 bases). Trimming cost V 7 bases and J 4 bases, with 17 bases left between them. The germline CDR1 and CDR2 sequences are MNHNS and SASEGT. CDR3 size: 14 residues. The CDR3 region is CASTHPDTIYEQYF. CDR3 in DNA: TGTGCCAGCACTCACCCGGACACCATATACGAGCAGTACTTC.

The V call is TRBV18, the J call TRBJ2-2, with D perhaps matching TRBD2 (6 bases). Germline V CDR1 and CDR2: KGHSH, LQKENI. The CDR3 runs 13 residues. The V gene lost 3 bases and the J gene lost 6 bases, with 8 bases spanning the gap. The CDR3 sequence: CASSPEGSGELFF. The CDR3 nucleotides read TGTGCCAGCTCACCGGAGGGATCCGGGGAGCTGTTTTTT.

The gene calls are TRBV29-1 and TRBJ2-7; D is unclear. CDR3 length: 13 amino acids. CDR1 is SQVTM and CDR2 is ANQGSEA in the germline V gene. With 3 bases removed from V and 0 bases from J, the gap between germline ends came to 9 bases. The CDR3 DNA reads as TGCAGCGTTGAGAGCGAAGACTCCTACGAGCAGTACTTC. This encodes CSVESEDSYEQYF.

This clone has more than one count but fewer than ten. The chain carries TRBV6-4 and TRBJ2-3; D might be TRBD1 (5 bases). V lost 4 bases and J 3 bases, leaving 14 bases between the germline ends. This CDR3 contains 15 residues. Per the germline V gene, CDR1 is MRHNA and CDR2 is SNTAGT. CDR3 DNA: TGTGCCAGCAGTGCCGCCCCGGCAGGGACAGATACGCAGTATTTT. As protein: CASSAAPAGTDTQYF.

A word on this clone: An end of the junction does not agree with germline; a read error may underlie this. The V and J genes are TRBV4-3 and TRBJ2-4; 12 bases match TRBD2. There are 20 residues in the CDR3. The germline gives CDR1 LGHNA, CDR2 YSLEER. CDR3 bases: TGCGCCAGCAGCCAAGATCCTAGCGGGGGGGCCGGTCGGGCCAAAAACAGTCAGTACTTC. Amino acid sequence: CASSQDPSGGAGRAKNSQYF.

This clone was seen a handful of times. A read error may account for a junction end that differs from germline. The rearrangement links TRBV10-3 to TRBJ1-2, with D tentatively TRBD1 (5 bases). The CDR3 totals 12 residues. Germline V CDR1 and CDR2: ENHRY, SYGVKD. The CDR3 protein is CAIRREGWRDLF. The CDR3 nucleotides are TGTGCCATCAGGAGGGAAGGGTGGAGGGACCTCTTC.